This TCR beta chain was recovered during a study of cytomegalovirus exposure and HLA in healthy donors. General study points: The classifier was said to identify cytomegalovirus status with high specificity and sensitivity.

PCR employed 60 Vbeta and 13 Jbeta primers. Data came from immunoSEQ multiplex PCR; TCRdb stores just in-frame clones and leaves some out. This sample has 110,000 to 150,000 clones, with roughly 10% found just once. Worth noting for this clone: Its target is unknown.

This CDR3 has 16 amino acids. Germline V gene sequence: CDR1 MRHNA, CDR2 SNTAGT. Trimming took 3 bases from V and 0 from J, leaving 13 bases between them. Material for sequencing was PBMCs. This sequence joins TRBV6-4 and TRBJ2-3; D possibly corresponds to TRBD2 (5 bases). The clonotype comes from a man between 50 and 59 years old in good health and CMV-seronegative. This CDR3 is CASSDSSRASTDTQYF. DNA of the CDR3: TGTGCCAGCAGTGATTCTAGCCGCGCTAGCACAGATACGCAGTATTTT.